This is a list of T cell receptor beta chains from one sample in a study of T-cell reconstitution after alpha-beta-depleted transplantation in children. MiXCR, applied by TCRdb to the PCR reads, yields one record per CDR3 protein. The sample consists of hundreds of thousands of distinct CDR3 sequences, under 15% of them appearing once. Here the sequenced sample was PBMCs, taken before TCRalphabeta/CD19-depleted stem cell transplant. The receptor source for this set is a girl under 10 years old with congenital amegakaryocytic thrombocytopenia, due to receive a stem cell transplant. CDR3s include the opening cysteine and the closing phenylalanine or tryptophan. Each record gives: clone size, D gene, J gene, V gene, CDR3 protein, CDR3 DNA. The D gene is left open where the match is weak. Clone size, where shown, is once, few, many, or a class for clones that have expanded.

>many|.|TRBJ1-1|TRBV5-1
CASRRRAMVSGNTEAFF
TGCGCCAGCCGACGAAGGGCCATGGTCTCCGGGAACACTGAAGCTTTCTTT
>many|.|TRBJ1-5|TRBV7-9
CASSLEWQPQHF
TGTGCCAGCAGCTTAGAATGGCAGCCCCAGCATTTT
>few|TRBD2|TRBJ2-1|TRBV5-1
CASSLSSGGYNEQFF
TGCGCCAGCAGCTTGTCTAGCGGGGGATACAATGAGCAGTTCTTC
>few|TRBD1|TRBJ2-5|TRBV12-3/TRBV12-4
CASSPPGTEETQYF
TGTGCCAGCAGCCCGCCCGGGACAGAAGAGACCCAGTACTTC
>.|.|TRBJ2-7|TRBV19
CASSAGSLYEQYF
TGTGCCAGTAGTGCCGGCAGCCTCTACGAGCAGTACTTC
>many|TRBD2|TRBJ2-3|TRBV5-1
CASSSYTTVLAGRADTQYF
TGCGCCAGCAGCTCCTACACGACCGTACTAGCGGGACGAGCAGATACGCAGTATTTT
>few|.|TRBJ2-5|TRBV7-8
CASSRGSEETQYF
TGTGCCAGCAGCCGTGGATCAGAAGAGACCCAGTACTTC
>many|TRBD1|TRBJ1-4|TRBV6-1
CASPRDRENEKLFF
TGTGCCAGCCCTAGGGACAGGGAAAATGAAAAACTGTTTTTT
>many|.|TRBJ2-1|TRBV20-1
CSARSGSPGSNEQFF
TGCAGTGCTAGATCCGGGAGCCCCGGATCCAATGAGCAGTTCTTC
>few|.|TRBJ1-5|TRBV6-5
CASSYRHRDQPQHF
TGTGCCAGCAGTTACCGACACAGGGATCAGCCCCAGCATTTT
>few|TRBD1|TRBJ2-1|TRBV20-1
CSATMDRVGGEQFF
TGCAGTGCCACGATGGACAGGGTCGGAGGGGAGCAGTTCTTC
>many|.|TRBJ2-7|TRBV28
CASSNREGSYEQYF
TGTGCCAGCAGTAACAGAGAGGGGTCCTACGAGCAGTACTTC
>few|TRBD2|TRBJ2-3|TRBV5-1
CASSLMTSGKSTDTQYF
TGCGCCAGCAGCTTAATGACTAGCGGAAAAAGCACAGATACGCAGTATTTT
>.|TRBD2|TRBJ2-2|TRBV20-1
CSASSSGSAGELFF
TGCAGTGCTAGCTCTAGCGGGAGTGCCGGGGAGCTGTTTTTT
>.|.|TRBJ2-3|TRBV7-9
CASSLWRTSTDTQYF
TGTGCCAGCAGCTTATGGCGTACTAGCACAGATACGCAGTATTTT
>few|TRBD1|TRBJ2-1|TRBV3-1
CASSHRDRGTKYNEQFF
TGTGCCAGCAGCCACCGGGACAGGGGGACTAAGTACAATGAGCAGTTCTTC
>many|TRBD2|TRBJ2-1|TRBV20-1
CSARDGAGAQFF
TGCAGTGCTAGAGATGGAGCGGGGGCGCAGTTCTTC
>.|TRBD2|TRBJ2-5|TRBV6-5
CASSYSGRNQETQYF
TGTGCCAGCAGTTACTCCGGGAGGAACCAAGAGACCCAGTACTTC
>few|.|TRBJ2-5|TRBV20-1
CSAIKTAAGSQETQYF
TGCAGTGCTATTAAAACCGCCGCGGGGTCGCAAGAGACCCAGTACTTC
>many|.|TRBJ1-2|TRBV29-1
CSVGLGGANYGYTF
TGCAGCGTTGGTCTCGGGGGAGCTAACTATGGCTACACCTTC
>few|TRBD2|TRBJ2-5|TRBV5-1
CASMGLAGVGETQYF
TGCGCCAGCATGGGGCTAGCGGGAGTCGGAGAGACCCAGTACTTC
>few|.|TRBJ2-5|TRBV7-3
CASSLLPAGSVIGETQYF
TGTGCCAGCAGCTTATTGCCGGCCGGGAGCGTCATTGGAGAGACCCAGTACTTC
>many|TRBD2|TRBJ2-7|TRBV12-3/TRBV12-4
CASSLGRLAGVSSYEQYF
TGTGCCAGCAGTTTAGGGAGGTTAGCGGGAGTTAGTTCTTACGAGCAGTACTTC
>many|.|TRBJ2-3|TRBV7-9
CASRQGPTDTQYF
TGTGCCAGCCGCCAGGGCCCCACAGATACGCAGTATTTT
>many|.|TRBJ2-1|TRBV20-1
CSARIWGVNEQFF
TGCAGTGCTAGGATATGGGGGGTCAATGAGCAGTTCTTC
>few|TRBD1|TRBJ1-1|TRBV2
CASSRKQGALRGTEAFF
TGTGCCAGCAGCAGAAAACAGGGGGCGCTGAGAGGCACTGAAGCTTTCTTT
>few|TRBD1|TRBJ1-2|TRBV25-1
CASSEWVQGADGYTF
TGTGCCAGCAGTGAATGGGTACAGGGGGCAGATGGCTACACCTTC
>many|.|TRBJ2-1|TRBV27
CASSSISYNEQFF
TGTGCCAGCAGTTCAATTTCCTACAATGAGCAGTTCTTC
>.|.|TRBJ2-2|TRBV29-1
CSVAPLNTGELFF
TGCAGCGTTGCCCCCTTGAACACCGGGGAGCTGTTTTTT
>.|TRBD2|TRBJ2-1|TRBV2
CASSEPSGRGAFF
TGTGCCAGCAGTGAACCCAGCGGGAGGGGGGCGTTCTTC
>few|.|TRBJ2-7|TRBV7-2
CASSSKTRSLGEQYF
TGTGCCAGCAGCTCTAAGACTAGATCACTGGGCGAGCAGTACTTC
>few|TRBD2|TRBJ2-3|TRBV20-1
CSASPPSGVPTADTQYF
TGCAGTGCTAGCCCTCCTAGCGGAGTCCCCACCGCAGATACGCAGTATTTT
>few|.|TRBJ2-3|TRBV20-1
CSARHRIKDTQYF
TGCAGTGCTCGGCATCGCATTAAAGATACGCAGTATTTT
>many|TRBD2|TRBJ2-1|TRBV10-2
CASRGGSGEVYNEQFF
TGCGCCAGCAGAGGCGGGAGTGGCGAGGTCTACAATGAGCAGTTCTTC
>.|TRBD1|TRBJ2-5|TRBV19
CASRAQGGETQYF
TGTGCCAGTAGGGCACAGGGGGGAGAGACCCAGTACTTC